This T cell receptor (beta chain) was captured by sequencing in a study of T cells expressing NK-cell markers. Study summary: The authors sequenced eight donors, of whom seven were HCMV-seropositive and one was seronegative.

It was by 5'RACE template switching with UMIs that TCR beta cDNA was made. Reanalyzing the 5' RACE reads, TCRdb keeps one entry per CDR3 protein, without DNA. The sample includes 300,000 to 450,000 distinct CDR3 sequences. The CDR3 consists of 12 residues. CDR1 is MGHRA, CDR2 YSYEKL, per germline. The V call is TRBV4-1, the J call TRBJ1-4. The sequenced sample consisted of blood T cells: a sorted CD56 or NKG2C T cell subset, CD4+ or CD8+ T cells, or bulk PBMC T cells (not recorded which). The TCR comes from a man aged 18 to 69 in good health. The CDR3 is CASSFFREKLFF.